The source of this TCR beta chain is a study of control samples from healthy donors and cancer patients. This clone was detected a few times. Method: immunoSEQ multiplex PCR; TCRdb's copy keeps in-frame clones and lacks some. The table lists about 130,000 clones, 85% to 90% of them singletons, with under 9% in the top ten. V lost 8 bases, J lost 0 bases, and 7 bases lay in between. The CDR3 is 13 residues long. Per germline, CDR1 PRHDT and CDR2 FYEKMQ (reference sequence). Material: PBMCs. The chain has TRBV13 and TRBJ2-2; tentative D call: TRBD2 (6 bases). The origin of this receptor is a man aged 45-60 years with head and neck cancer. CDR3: CASGGANTGELFF. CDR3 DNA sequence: TGTGCCAGCGGAGGGGCGAACACCGGGGAGCTGTTTTTT.